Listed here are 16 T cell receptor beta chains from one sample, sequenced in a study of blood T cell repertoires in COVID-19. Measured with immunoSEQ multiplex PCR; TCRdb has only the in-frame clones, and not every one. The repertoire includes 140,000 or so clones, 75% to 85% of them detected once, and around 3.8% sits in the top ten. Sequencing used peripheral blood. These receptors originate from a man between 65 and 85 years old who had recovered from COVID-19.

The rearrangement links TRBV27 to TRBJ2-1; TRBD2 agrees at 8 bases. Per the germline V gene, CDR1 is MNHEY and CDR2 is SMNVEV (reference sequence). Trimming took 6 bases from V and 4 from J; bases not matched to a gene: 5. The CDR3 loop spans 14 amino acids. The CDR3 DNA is TGTGCCAGCAGGACTAGCGTAAGATACAATGAGCAGTTCTTC. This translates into CASRTSVRYNEQFF.

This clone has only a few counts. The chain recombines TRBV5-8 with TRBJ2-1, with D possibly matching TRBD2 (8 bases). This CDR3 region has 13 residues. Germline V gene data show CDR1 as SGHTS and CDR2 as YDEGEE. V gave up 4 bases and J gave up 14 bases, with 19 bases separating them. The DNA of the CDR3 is TGTGCCAGCAGCCCCAGGGGGACTAGTTTGGAGTTCTTC. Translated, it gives CASSPRGTSLEFF.

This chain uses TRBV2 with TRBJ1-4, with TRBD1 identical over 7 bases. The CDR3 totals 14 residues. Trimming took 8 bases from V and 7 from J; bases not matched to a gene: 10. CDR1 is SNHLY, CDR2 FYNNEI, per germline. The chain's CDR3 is CASHTGESGEKLFF. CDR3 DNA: TGTGCCAGCCACACAGGGGAATCGGGTGAAAAACTGTTTTTT.

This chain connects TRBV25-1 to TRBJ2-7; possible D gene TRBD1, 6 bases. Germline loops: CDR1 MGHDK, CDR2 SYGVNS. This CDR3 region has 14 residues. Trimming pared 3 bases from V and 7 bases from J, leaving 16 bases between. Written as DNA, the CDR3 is TGTGCCAGCAGTGAGCCCGACAGGCGTCTAGAGCAGTACTTC. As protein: CASSEPDRRLEQYF.

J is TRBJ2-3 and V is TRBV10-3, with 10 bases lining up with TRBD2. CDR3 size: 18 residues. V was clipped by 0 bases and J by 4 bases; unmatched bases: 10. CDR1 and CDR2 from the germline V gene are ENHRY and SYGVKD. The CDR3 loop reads CAISESWTSGGKADTQYF. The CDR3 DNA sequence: TGTGCCATCAGTGAGTCCTGGACTAGCGGTGGGAAGGCAGATACGCAGTATTTT.

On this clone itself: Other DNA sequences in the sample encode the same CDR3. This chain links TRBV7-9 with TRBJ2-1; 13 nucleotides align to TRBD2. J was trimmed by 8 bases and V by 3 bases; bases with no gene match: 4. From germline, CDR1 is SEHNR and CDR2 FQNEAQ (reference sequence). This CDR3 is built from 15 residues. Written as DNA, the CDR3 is TGTGCCAGCAGCTTTAGGACTAGCGGGAGCTATGAGCAGTTCTTC. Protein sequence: CASSFRTSGSYEQFF.

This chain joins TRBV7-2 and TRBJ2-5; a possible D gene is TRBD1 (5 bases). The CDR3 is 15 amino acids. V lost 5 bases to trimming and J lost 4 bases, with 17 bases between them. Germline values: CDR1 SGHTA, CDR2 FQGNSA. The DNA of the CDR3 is TGTGCCAGCAGCGGGGCGACCCTTGTAGGAGAGACCCAGTACTTC. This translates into CASSGATLVGETQYF.

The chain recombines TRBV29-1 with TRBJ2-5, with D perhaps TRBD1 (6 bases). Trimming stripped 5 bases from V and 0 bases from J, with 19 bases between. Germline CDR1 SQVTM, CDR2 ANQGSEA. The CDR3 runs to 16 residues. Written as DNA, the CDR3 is TGCAGCGTTCCCAACCCCTTCGGACAGTACCAAGAGACCCAGTACTTC. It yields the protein CSVPNPFGQYQETQYF.

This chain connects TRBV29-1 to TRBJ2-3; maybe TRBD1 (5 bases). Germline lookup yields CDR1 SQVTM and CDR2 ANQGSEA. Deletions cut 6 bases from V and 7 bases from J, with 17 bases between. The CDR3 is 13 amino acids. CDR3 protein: CSVMDIVKHTQYF. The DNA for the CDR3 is TGCAGCGTGATGGACATAGTGAAGCATACGCAGTATTTT.

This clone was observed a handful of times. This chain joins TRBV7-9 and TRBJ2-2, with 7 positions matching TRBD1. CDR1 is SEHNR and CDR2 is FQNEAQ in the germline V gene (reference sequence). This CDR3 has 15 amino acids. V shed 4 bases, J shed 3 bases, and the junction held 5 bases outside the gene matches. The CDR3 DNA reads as TGTGCCAGCAGCTACAGGGGCCTCGACACCGGGGAGCTGTTTTTT. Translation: CASSYRGLDTGELFF.

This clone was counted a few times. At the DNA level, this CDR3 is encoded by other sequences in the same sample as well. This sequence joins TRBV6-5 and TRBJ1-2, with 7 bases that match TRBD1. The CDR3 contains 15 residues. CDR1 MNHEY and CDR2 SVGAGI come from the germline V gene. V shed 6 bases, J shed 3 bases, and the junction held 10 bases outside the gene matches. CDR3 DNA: TGTGCCAGCAGCCTCAGGACAGGAGTTGACTATGGCTACACCTTC. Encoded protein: CASSLRTGVDYGYTF.

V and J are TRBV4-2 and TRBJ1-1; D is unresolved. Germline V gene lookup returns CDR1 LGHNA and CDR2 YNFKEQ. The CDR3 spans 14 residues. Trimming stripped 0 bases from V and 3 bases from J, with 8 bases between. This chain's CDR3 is CASSQDPGYTEAFF. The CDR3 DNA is TGTGCCAGCAGCCAAGATCCGGGGTACACTGAAGCTTTCTTT.

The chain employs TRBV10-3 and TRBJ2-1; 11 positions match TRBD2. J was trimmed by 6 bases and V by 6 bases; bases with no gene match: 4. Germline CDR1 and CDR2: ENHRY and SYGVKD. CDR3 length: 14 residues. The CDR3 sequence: CAIRDSGRANEQFF. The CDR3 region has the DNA TGTGCCATCAGGGATAGCGGGAGGGCCAATGAGCAGTTCTTC.

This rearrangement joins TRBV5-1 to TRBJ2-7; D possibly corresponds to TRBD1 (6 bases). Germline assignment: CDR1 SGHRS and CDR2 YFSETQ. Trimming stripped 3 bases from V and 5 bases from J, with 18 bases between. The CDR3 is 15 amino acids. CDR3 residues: CASSSSGDLWDEQYF. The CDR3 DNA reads TGCGCCAGCAGCTCCTCAGGGGACCTATGGGACGAGCAGTACTTC.

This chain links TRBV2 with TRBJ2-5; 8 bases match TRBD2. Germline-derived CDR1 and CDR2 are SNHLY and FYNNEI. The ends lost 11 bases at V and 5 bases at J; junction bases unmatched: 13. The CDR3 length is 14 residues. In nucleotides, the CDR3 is TGTGCCTCCGGGGGGGACACCTCAGGGGAGACCCAGTACTTC. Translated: CASGGDTSGETQYF.

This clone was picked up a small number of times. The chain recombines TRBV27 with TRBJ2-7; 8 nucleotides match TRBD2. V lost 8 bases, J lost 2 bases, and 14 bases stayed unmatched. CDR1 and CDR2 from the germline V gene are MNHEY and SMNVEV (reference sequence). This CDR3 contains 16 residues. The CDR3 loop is CASGDWGSGAPYEQYF. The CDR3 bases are TGTGCCAGCGGAGACTGGGGTAGCGGGGCCCCCTACGAGCAGTACTTC.